This entry lists 23 T cell receptor beta chains sequenced from one sample in a study of OX40 agonist ivuxolimab in advanced cancers. Clones were read by immunoSEQ multiplex PCR, and TCRdb kept only the in-frame ones, dropping some. In the table there are around 45,000 clones, over 85% of which are singletons. Sequences were derived from CD4+ or CD8+ T cells sorted from blood, sampled in a trial of the OX40 agonist ivuxolimab. The origin of the receptors is an adult with an advanced solid tumor such as melanoma, head and neck, liver or kidney cancer.

This clone was seen just once. The V and J genes are TRBV7-9 and TRBJ2-3, with unresolved D. The V gene lost 0 bases and the J gene lost 2 bases, with 3 bases spanning the gap. The CDR3 has 13 residues. Germline CDR1 SEHNR, CDR2 FQNEAQ (reference sequence). The CDR3 DNA sequence: TGTGCCAGCAGCTTAGCGGCCACAGATACGCAGTATTTT. Its protein is CASSLAATDTQYF. Together with reference TRBV7-9 and TRBJ2-3, the CDR3 gives the full variable domain: DTGVSQNPRHKITKRGQNVTFRCDPISEHNRLYWYRQTLGQGPEFLTYFQNEAQLEKSRLLSDRFSAERPKGSFSTLEIQRTEQGDSAMYLCASSLAATDTQYFGPGTRLTVL.

This sequence joins TRBV13 and TRBJ1-2; TRBD1 matches 7 bases. Germline V gene lookup returns CDR1 PRHDT and CDR2 FYEKMQ (reference sequence). The CDR3 has 15 amino acids. The V gene end was trimmed by 7 bases and the J gene end by 5 bases; junction bases not matched to a gene: 13. The CDR3 bases are TGTGCCAGCACAGGGTCAGGGGGGGCGGATTATGGCTACACCTTC. Amino acids: CASTGSGGADYGYTF.

V is TRBV14 and J is TRBJ2-6, with no clear D. CDR3 length: 14 residues. CDR1 is SGHDN and CDR2 is FVKESK in the germline V gene. V was clipped by 1 base and J by 4 bases, with 5 bases between them. The DNA for the CDR3 is TGTGCCAGCAGCCAAGCCAGCGGGGCCAACGTCCTGACTTTC. As protein: CASSQASGANVLTF.

The rearrangement joins TRBV11-3 to TRBJ2-7, with 7 bases matching TRBD1. This CDR3 has 13 residues. With 5 bases clipped from V and 3 bases from J, the junction kept 4 bases outside the gene matches. Germline assignment: CDR1 SGHNT and CDR2 YENEEA. Here the CDR3 reads CASSPGTVYEQYF. CDR3 sequence (DNA): TGTGCCAGCAGCCCGGGGACAGTCTACGAGCAGTACTTC. The full variable domain, its missing parts supplied by reference TRBV11-3 and TRBJ2-7, is EAGVVQSPRYKIIEKKQPVAFWCNPISGHNTLYWYLQNLGQGPELLIRYENEEAVDDSQLPKDRFSAERLKGVDSTLKIQPAELGDSAVYLCASSPGTVYEQYFGPGTRLTVT.

The V gene is TRBV28, the J gene TRBJ2-1; D gene ambiguous. Germline loops: CDR1 MDHEN, CDR2 SYDVKM. Between the trimmed V and J ends, which lost 2 bases and 5 bases, there was a span of 10 bases. The CDR3 consists of 14 residues. CDR3 sequence reads: CASSLVLQNNEQFF. The CDR3 nucleotides read TGTGCCAGCAGTTTAGTTCTCCAGAACAATGAGCAGTTCTTC.

In this sample, this clone turned up once. This chain connects TRBV2 to TRBJ2-1; a possible D gene is TRBD2 (5 bases). Germline lookup yields CDR1 SNHLY and CDR2 FYNNEI. The CDR3 consists of 14 residues. V lost 2 bases to trimming and J lost 7 bases, with 12 bases between them. CDR3 residues: CASSEPGIGNEQFF. DNA of the CDR3: TGTGCCAGCAGTGAACCGGGGATAGGAAATGAGCAGTTCTTC.

In its sample, this clone is medium-sized. The CDR3 DNA reads as TGTGCCATCAGTATCCAGGGAGATGGCTACACCTTC. It codes for CAISIQGDGYTF. The chain carries TRBV10-3 and TRBJ1-2, with D possibly matching TRBD1 (5 bases). The germline V gene has CDR1 ENHRY and CDR2 SYGVKD. The V end was cut by 5 bases, the J end by 6 bases, with 10 bases between. The CDR3 covers 12 residues.

The V gene is TRBV18, the J gene TRBJ1-2; D gene uncertain. V dropped 0 bases and J dropped 5 bases, with 10 bases sitting between them. The CDR3 has 14 amino acids. Per the germline V gene, CDR1 is KGHSH and CDR2 is LQKENI. This CDR3 is CASSPPTIQYGYTF. CDR3 nucleotide sequence: TGTGCCAGCTCACCACCGACTATACAATATGGCTACACCTTC.

The chain employs TRBV6-6 and TRBJ2-3, with a weak D call TRBD2 (6 bases). Deletions cut 1 base from V and 4 bases from J, with 12 bases between. Germline V gene sequence: CDR1 MNHNY, CDR2 SVGAGI (reference sequence). The CDR3 loop spans 15 amino acids. CDR3 sequence (DNA): TGTGCCAGCAGTTACTTGCCGGGAGCTGCAGATACGCAGTATTTT. It is translated as CASSYLPGAADTQYF.

The chain uses TRBV4-1 and TRBJ2-7; TRBD2 might be the D (5 bases). CDR3 length: 15 residues. Germline V gene data show CDR1 as MGHRA and CDR2 as YSYEKL. Trimming stripped 1 base from V and 3 bases from J, with 13 bases between. For the CDR3, the DNA is TGCGCCAGCAGCCAAGCACGCGGACTCTACTACGAGCAGTACTTC. Translation gives CASSQARGLYYEQYF.

This clone was detected once. The V gene is TRBV18, the J gene TRBJ2-5; 11 bases align to TRBD1. V dropped 3 bases and J dropped 9; count of bases not matched to a gene: 6. The V gene's germline CDR1 is KGHSH and CDR2 LQKENI. The CDR3 has 14 amino acids. DNA for the CDR3: TGTGCCAGCTCACCCGGACAGGGGGCTGTGGCCCAGTACTTC. Translation: CASSPGQGAVAQYF.

The chain combines TRBV5-4 with TRBJ2-5; TRBD1 aligns across 12 bases. V dropped 3 bases and J dropped 5; count of bases not matched to a gene: 5. CDR1 is SGHNT, CDR2 YYREEE, per germline (reference sequence). The CDR3 is 15 residues long. CDR3 nucleotides: TGTGCCAGCAGCTCCGGGACAGGGGGCAGGGAGACCCAGTACTTC. It translates to CASSSGTGGRETQYF.

The chain combines TRBV5-1 with TRBJ1-1; TRBD1 might be the D (5 bases). Germline V gene sequence: CDR1 SGHRS, CDR2 YFSETQ. This CDR3 region has 15 residues. V was pared by 4 bases and J by 2 bases, with 15 bases between. This chain's CDR3 is CASSLDPGLNTEAFF. The CDR3 nucleotides are TGCGCCAGCAGCCTAGATCCGGGACTCAACACTGAAGCTTTCTTT.

The chain has TRBV6-5 and TRBJ2-2, with D hard to call. This CDR3 region has 14 residues. The V end was cut by 0 bases, the J end by 3 bases, with 5 bases between. Germline CDR1 and CDR2: MNHEY and SVGAGI. The chain's CDR3 is CASSYSPDTGELFF. Written as DNA, the CDR3 is TGTGCCAGCAGTTACTCTCCAGACACCGGGGAGCTGTTTTTT.

The chain couples TRBV29-1 to TRBJ2-7; D is possibly TRBD1 (6 bases). There are 13 residues in the CDR3. Between the trimmed V and J ends, which lost 1 base and 4 bases, there was a span of 11 bases. The germline CDR1 and CDR2 sequences are SQVTM and ANQGSEA. This CDR3 reads CSVEGQAAYEQYF. The CDR3 region has the DNA TGCAGCGTTGAAGGACAGGCGGCGTACGAGCAGTACTTC.

This clone was seen only once. The J gene is TRBJ2-1, the V gene TRBV28, with D tentatively TRBD1 (5 bases). This CDR3 is 13 amino acids long. The V gene's germline CDR1 is MDHEN and CDR2 SYDVKM. V was shortened by 6 bases and J by 3 bases, with 9 bases between the two germline ends. The CDR3 nucleotides are TGTGCCAGCAGGAACAGGATCTACAATGAGCAGTTCTTC. This codes for CASRNRIYNEQFF.

This clone showed up just once. The gene calls are TRBV14 and TRBJ2-4, with 8 positions matching TRBD2. The CDR3 covers 16 residues. After removal of 4 bases from V and 2 bases from J, the junction contained 7 bases not matched to a gene. CDR1 is SGHDN, CDR2 FVKESK, per germline. The CDR3 DNA follows: TGTGCCAGCAGCCGAACGACTAGCGCCTCCAAAAACATTCAGTACTTC. Translation gives CASSRTTSASKNIQYF.

This sequence joins TRBV14 and TRBJ1-6; no clear D. The V and J ends lost 4 bases and 9 bases respectively, with 13 bases between them. CDR3 size: 14 residues. The V gene's germline CDR1 is SGHDN and CDR2 FVKESK. In DNA, the CDR3 is TGTGCCAGCAGCCCTTGGGGATGGGGTTCACCCCTCCACTTT. Translation gives CASSPWGWGSPLHF.

The chain joins TRBV5-5 to TRBJ1-1; D is uncertain. This CDR3 has 11 amino acids. V was cut by 0 bases and J by 8 bases, with 5 bases left in between. Germline V gives CDR1 SGHKS, CDR2 YYEKEE (reference sequence). CDR3 bases: TGTGCCAGCAGCTTGGGTTCGGAAGCTTTCTTT. It translates to CASSLGSEAFF.

The chain couples TRBV7-9 to TRBJ1-2; a weak D match, TRBD1 (6 bases). The CDR3 runs to 11 residues. Looked up from germline, CDR1 is SEHNR and CDR2 is FQNEAQ (reference sequence). Trimming took off 6 bases at V and 8 bases at J, with 10 bases between the two ends. Written as DNA, the CDR3 is TGTGCCAGCAGATCAGGGGTAGGCTACACCTTC. Translated, it gives CASRSGVGYTF.

This chain uses TRBV10-1 with TRBJ1-2, with D unclear. Germline assignment: CDR1 WNHNN and CDR2 SYGVQD (reference sequence). The CDR3 is 15 amino acids. Trimming left V 0 bases short and J 4 bases short, with 12 bases between. CDR3 in amino acids: CASSESPGVPYGYTF. CDR3 bases: TGCGCCAGCAGTGAGTCGCCGGGCGTCCCCTATGGCTACACCTTC.

The CDR3 nucleotides read TGTGCCAGCAGTTACTCTTACAATGAGCAGTTCTTC. Translation gives CASSYSYNEQFF. The genes are TRBV6-6 and TRBJ2-1; no definite D call. The V end lost 0 bases, the J end lost 4 bases, and 1 base lay between the germline ends. This CDR3 is built from 12 residues. Germline assignment: CDR1 MNHNY and CDR2 SVGAGI (reference sequence).

J is TRBJ2-3 and V is TRBV28, with 7 bases lining up with TRBD2. The germline V gene has CDR1 MDHEN and CDR2 SYDVKM. The CDR3 sequence is 16 residues long. Trimming cost V 6 bases and J 0 bases; bases outside gene matches: 9. The CDR3 loop is CASSPIAGTSTDTQYF. DNA of the CDR3: TGTGCCAGCAGCCCTATAGCGGGTACTAGCACAGATACGCAGTATTTT.